The clone carrying this T cell receptor beta chain was observed many times. Amplification of TCR beta CDR3 regions was performed using RNA transcripts as template. The primer set for the first-round RT-PCR of the TCR CDR3 was HTBI. TCRdb analysed the multiplex PCR reads with MiXCR anew, one entry per CDR3 protein. The top ten clones hold 35% to 45% of a sample with a few hundred thousand distinct CDR3 sequences, about a fifth of them seen once. The data belong to a study of T cells in Graves' hyperthyroidism and ophthalmopathy. This receptor was obtained from a man in his late teens or twenties with Graves' ophthalmopathy. Sequencing input: blood.

The CDR3: CASSPVTGGNTEAFF. CDR3 nucleotide sequence: TGTGCCAGCAGCCCCGTGACAGGGGGGAACACTGAAGCTTTCTTT. This chain connects TRBV7-2 to TRBJ1-1; 9 bases fit TRBD1. V dropped 5 bases and J dropped 1; count of bases not matched to a gene: 5. This CDR3 is built from 15 residues. Germline values: CDR1 SGHTA, CDR2 FQGNSA. Complete variable domain (other parts from reference TRBV7-2 and TRBJ1-1): GAGVSQSPSNKVTEKGKDVELRCDPISGHTALYWYRQSLGQGLEFLIYFQGNSAPDKSGLPSDRFSAERTGGSVSTLTIQRTQQEDSAVYLCASSPVTGGNTEAFFGQGTRLTVV.